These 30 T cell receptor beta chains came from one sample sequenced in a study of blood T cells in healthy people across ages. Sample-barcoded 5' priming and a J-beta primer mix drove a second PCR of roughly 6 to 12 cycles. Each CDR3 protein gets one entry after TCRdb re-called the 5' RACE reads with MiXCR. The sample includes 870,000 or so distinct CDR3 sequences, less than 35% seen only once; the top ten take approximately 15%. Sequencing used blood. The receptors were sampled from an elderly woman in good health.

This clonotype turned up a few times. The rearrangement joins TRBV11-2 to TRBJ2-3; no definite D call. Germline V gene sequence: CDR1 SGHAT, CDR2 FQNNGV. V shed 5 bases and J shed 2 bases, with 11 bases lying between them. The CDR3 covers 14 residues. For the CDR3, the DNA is TGTGCCAGCAGCCCGCAGGTACTCACAGATACGCAGTATTTT. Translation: CASSPQVLTDTQYF.

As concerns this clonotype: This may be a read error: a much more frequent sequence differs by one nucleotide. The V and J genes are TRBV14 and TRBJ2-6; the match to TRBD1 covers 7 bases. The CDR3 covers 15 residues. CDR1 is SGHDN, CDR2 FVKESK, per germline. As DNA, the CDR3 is TGTGCCAGCGGACAGGCCCCCTCTGGGGCCAACGCCCTGACTTTC. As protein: CASGQAPSGANALTF. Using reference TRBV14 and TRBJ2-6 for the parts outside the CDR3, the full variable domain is EAGVTQFPSHSVIEKGQTVTLRCDPISGHDNLYWYRRVMGKEIKFLLHFVKESKQDESGMPNNRFLAERTGGTYSTLKVQPAELEDSGVYFCASGQAPSGANALTFGAGSRLTVL.

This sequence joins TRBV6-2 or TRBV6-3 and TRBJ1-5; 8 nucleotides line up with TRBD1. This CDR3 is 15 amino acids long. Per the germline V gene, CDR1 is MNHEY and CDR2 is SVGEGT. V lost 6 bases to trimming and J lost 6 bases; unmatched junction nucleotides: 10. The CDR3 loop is CASSERTGKVQPQHF. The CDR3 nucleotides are TGTGCCAGCAGCGAAAGGACAGGGAAGGTTCAGCCCCAGCATTTT.

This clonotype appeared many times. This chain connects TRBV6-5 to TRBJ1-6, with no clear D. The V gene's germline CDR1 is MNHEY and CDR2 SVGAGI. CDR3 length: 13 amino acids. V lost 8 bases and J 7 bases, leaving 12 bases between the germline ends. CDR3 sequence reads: CASYPSKNSPLHF. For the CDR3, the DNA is TGTGCCAGCTATCCCTCTAAAAATTCACCCCTCCACTTT.

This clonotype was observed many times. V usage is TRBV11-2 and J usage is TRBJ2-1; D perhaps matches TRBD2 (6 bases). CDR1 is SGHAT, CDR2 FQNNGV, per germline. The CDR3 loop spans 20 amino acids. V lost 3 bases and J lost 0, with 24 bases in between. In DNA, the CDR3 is TGTGCCAGCAGCTTGTCGGCATGGTTGCGGGGTACTCCCTCCTACAATGAGCAGTTCTTC. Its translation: CASSLSAWLRGTPSYNEQFF.

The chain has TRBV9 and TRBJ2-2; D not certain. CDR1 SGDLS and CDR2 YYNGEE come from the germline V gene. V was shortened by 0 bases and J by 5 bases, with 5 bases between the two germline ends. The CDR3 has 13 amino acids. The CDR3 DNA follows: TGTGCCAGCAGCGTAGTTCCAACCGGGGAGCTGTTTTTT. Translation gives CASSVVPTGELFF.

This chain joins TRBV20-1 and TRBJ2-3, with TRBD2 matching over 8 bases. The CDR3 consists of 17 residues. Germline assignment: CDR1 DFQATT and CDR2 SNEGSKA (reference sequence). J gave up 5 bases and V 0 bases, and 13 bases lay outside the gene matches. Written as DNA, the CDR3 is TGCAGTGCTAGAGATGGGGTAGCGGGGAGTCTGGTAGATACGCAGTATTTT. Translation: CSARDGVAGSLVDTQYF.

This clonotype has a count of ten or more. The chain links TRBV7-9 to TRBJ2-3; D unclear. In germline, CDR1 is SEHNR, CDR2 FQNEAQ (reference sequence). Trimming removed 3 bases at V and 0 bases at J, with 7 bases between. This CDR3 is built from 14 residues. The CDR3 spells CASSLAGSTDTQYF. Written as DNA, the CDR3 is TGTGCCAGCAGCTTGGCCGGGAGCACAGATACGCAGTATTTT. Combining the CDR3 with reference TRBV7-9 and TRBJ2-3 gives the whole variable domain DTGVSQNPRHKITKRGQNVTFRCDPISEHNRLYWYRQTLGQGPEFLTYFQNEAQLEKSRLLSDRFSAERPKGSFSTLEIQRTEQGDSAMYLCASSLAGSTDTQYFGPGTRLTVL.

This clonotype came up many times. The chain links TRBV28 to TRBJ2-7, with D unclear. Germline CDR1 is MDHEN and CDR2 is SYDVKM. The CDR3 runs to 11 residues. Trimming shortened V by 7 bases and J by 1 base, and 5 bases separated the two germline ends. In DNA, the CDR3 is TGTGCCAGCAACGATTCCTACGAGCAGTACTTC. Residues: CASNDSYEQYF. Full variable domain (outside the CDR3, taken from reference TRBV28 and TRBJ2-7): DVKVTQSSRYLVKRTGEKVFLECVQDMDHENMFWYRQDPGLGLRLIYFSYDVKMKEKGDIPEGYSVSREKKERFSLILESASTNQTSMYLCASNDSYEQYFGPGTRLTVT.

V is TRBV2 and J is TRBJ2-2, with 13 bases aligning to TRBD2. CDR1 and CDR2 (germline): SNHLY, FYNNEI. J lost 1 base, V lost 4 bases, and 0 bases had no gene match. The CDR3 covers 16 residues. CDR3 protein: CASSGLAGGNTGELFF. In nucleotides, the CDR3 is TGTGCCAGCAGTGGACTAGCGGGGGGGAACACCGGGGAGCTGTTTTTT.

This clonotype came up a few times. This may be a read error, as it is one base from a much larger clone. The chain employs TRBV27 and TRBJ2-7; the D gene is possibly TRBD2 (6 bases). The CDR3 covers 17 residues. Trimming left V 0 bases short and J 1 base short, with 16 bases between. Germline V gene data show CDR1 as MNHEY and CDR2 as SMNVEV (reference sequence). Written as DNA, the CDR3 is TGTGCCAGCAGTTTATCGTCGCGGTGGGGGGATTCCTACGAGCAGTACTTC. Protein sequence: CASSLSSRWGDSYEQYF.

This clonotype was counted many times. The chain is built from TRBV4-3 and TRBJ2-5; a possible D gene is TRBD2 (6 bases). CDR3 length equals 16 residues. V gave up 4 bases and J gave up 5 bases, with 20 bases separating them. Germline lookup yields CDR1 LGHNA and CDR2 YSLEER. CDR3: CASSLAWDSLTETQYF. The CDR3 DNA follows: TGCGCCAGCAGCCTAGCCTGGGACTCGCTAACGGAGACCCAGTACTTC.

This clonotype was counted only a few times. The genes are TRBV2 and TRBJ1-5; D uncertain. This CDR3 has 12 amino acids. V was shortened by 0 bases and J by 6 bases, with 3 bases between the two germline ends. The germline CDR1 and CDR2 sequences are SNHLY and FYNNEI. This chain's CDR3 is CASSEAPQPQHF. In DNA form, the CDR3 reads TGTGCCAGCAGTGAAGCCCCTCAGCCCCAGCATTTT.

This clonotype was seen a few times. The CDR3 DNA reads TGTGCCTGGACAGGGCTCATGAACACTGAAGCTTTCTTT. It encodes CAWTGLMNTEAFF. V usage is TRBV30 and J usage is TRBJ1-1; D is possibly TRBD1 (5 bases). Germline V lookup: CDR1 GTSNPN, CDR2 SVGIG (reference sequence). The CDR3 is 13 residues long. V lost 4 bases, J lost 0 bases, and 9 bases lay in between.

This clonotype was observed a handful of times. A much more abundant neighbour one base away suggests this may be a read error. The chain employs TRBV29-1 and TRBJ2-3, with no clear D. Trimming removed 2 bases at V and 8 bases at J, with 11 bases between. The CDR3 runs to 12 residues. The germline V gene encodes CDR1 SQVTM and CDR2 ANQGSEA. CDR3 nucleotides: TGCAGCGTTGAATGGCCGTCAGGTACGCAGTATTTT. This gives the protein CSVEWPSGTQYF.

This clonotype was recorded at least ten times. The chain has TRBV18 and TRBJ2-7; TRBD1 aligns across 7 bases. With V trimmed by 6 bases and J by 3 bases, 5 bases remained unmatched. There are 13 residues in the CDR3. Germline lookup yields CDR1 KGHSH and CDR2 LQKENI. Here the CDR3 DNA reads TGTGCCAGCTCCTCCGGACAGGTCTACGAGCAGTACTTC. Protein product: CASSSGQVYEQYF.

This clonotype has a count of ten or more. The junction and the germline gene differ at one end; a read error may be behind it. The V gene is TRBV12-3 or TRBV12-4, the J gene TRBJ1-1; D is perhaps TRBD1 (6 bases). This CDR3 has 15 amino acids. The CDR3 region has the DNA TGTGCCAGCCGTTTTAACCAGGGGACTTTCGTTGAAGCTTTCTTT. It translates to CASRFNQGTFVEAFF.

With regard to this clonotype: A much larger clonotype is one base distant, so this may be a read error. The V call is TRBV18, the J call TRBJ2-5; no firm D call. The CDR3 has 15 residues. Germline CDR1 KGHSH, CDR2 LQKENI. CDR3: CASSPIISYQGTQYF. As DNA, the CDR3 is TGTGCCAGCTCACCAATCATCAGTTATCAAGGGACCCAGTACTTC.

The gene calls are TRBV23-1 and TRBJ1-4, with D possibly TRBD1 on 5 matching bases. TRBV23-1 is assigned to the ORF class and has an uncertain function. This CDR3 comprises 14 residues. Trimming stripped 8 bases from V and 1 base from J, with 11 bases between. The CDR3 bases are TGCGCCAGCCATACAGGAGGAACTAATGAAAAACTGTTTTTT. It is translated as CASHTGGTNEKLFF.

CDR3 protein: CASSPGGTALEPQHF. In nucleotides, the CDR3 is TGTGCCAGCAGCCCCGGCGGCACTGCCCTCGAGCCCCAGCATTTT. The chain couples TRBV7-9 to TRBJ1-5; D uncertain. Germline V gives CDR1 SEHNR, CDR2 FQNEAQ (reference sequence). Trimming cost V 5 bases and J 8 bases, with 19 bases left between them. This CDR3 region has 15 residues.

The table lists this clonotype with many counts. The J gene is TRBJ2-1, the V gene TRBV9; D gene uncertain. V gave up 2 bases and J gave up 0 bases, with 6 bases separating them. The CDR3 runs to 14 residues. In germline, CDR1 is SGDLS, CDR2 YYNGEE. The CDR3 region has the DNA TGTGCCAGCAGCGTGGTGAACTCCTACAATGAGCAGTTCTTC. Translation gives CASSVVNSYNEQFF.

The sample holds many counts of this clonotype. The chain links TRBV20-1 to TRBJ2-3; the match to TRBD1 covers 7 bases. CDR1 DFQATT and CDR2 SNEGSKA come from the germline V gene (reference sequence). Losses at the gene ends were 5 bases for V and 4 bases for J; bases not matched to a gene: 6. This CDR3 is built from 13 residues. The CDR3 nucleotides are TGCAGTGCTCCCCTCGGGACAGCAGATACGCAGTATTTT. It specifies CSAPLGTADTQYF.

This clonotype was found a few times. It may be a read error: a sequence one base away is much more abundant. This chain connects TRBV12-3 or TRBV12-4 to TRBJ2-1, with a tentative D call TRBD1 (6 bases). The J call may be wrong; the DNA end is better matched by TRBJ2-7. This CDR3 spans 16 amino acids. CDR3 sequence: CASSPPDRIRYNEQYF. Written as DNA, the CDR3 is TGTGCCAGCAGCCCACCCGACAGGATACGCTACAATGAGCAGTACTTC.

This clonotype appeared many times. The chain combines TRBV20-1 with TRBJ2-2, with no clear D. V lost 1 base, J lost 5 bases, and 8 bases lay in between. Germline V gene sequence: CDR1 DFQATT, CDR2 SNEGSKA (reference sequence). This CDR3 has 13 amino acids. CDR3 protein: CSARGFLTGELFF. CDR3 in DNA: TGCAGTGCTAGAGGCTTTCTAACCGGGGAGCTGTTTTTT.

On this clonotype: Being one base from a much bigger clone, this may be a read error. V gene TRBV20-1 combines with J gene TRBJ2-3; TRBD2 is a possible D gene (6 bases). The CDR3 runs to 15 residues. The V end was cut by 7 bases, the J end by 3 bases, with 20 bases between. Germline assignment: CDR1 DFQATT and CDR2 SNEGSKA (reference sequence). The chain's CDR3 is CSDPSLTGVTDTQYF. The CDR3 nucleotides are TGCAGTGACCCGAGCCTAACGGGGGTAACAGATACGCAGTATTTT.

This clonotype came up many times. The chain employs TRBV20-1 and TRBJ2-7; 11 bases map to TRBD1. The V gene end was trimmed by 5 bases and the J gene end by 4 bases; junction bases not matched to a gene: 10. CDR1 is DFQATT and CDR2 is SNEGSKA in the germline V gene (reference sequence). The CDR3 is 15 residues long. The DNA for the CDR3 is TGCAGTGCTCCTAAGGACGGACAGGGGGCTTACGAGCAGTACTTC. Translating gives CSAPKDGQGAYEQYF.

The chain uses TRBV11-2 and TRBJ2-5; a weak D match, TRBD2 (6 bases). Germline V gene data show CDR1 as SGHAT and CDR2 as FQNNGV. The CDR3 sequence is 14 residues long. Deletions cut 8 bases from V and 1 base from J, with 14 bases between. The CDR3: CASGLSGLQETQYF. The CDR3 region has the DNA TGTGCCAGCGGTCTATCGGGACTCCAAGAGACCCAGTACTTC.

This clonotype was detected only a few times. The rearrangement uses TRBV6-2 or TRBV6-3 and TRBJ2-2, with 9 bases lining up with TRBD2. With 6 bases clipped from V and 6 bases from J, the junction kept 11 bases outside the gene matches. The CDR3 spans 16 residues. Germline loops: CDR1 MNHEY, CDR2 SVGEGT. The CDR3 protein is CASSPQGRGGPGELFF. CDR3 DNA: TGTGCCAGCAGCCCCCAAGGGCGGGGGGGCCCCGGGGAGCTGTTTTTT.

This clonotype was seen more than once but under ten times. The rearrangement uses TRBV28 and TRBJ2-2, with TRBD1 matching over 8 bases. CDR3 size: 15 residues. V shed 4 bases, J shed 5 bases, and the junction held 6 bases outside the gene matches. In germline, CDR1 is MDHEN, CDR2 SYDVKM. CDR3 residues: CASSSGGLRTGELFF. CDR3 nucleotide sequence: TGTGCCAGCAGTTCAGGGGGCCTAAGAACCGGGGAGCTGTTTTTT.

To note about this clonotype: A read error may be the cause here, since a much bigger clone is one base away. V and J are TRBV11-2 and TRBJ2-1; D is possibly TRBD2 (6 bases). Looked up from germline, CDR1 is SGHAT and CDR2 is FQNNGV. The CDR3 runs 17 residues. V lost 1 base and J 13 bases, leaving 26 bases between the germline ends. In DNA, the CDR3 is TGTGCCAGCAGCTTAGGCCAAGCACCGGGACTGGCCGAAACCCAGTTCTTC. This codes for CASSLGQAPGLAETQFF.